The 30 T cell receptor beta chains below all came from one sample that was sequenced in a study of blood T cell repertoires in COVID-19. Produced via immunoSEQ multiplex PCR; TCRdb's table is partial and in-frame only. The sample has under 90,000 clones; roughly 76% are singletons. The sequenced sample consisted of peripheral blood. The origin of the receptors is a woman older than 75 with active or convalescent COVID-19.

V gene TRBV28 combines with J gene TRBJ2-1; 9 nucleotides line up with TRBD1. This CDR3 region has 14 residues. Germline V gene lookup returns CDR1 MDHEN and CDR2 SYDVKM. The trim removed 11 bases at V and 2 bases at J, leaving 7 bases unmatched. This CDR3 reads CASTGGPTYNEQFF. CDR3 nucleotides: TGTGCCTCTACAGGGGGCCCGACCTACAATGAGCAGTTCTTC.

This rearrangement joins TRBV18 to TRBJ1-1; D unresolved. CDR3 length: 14 residues. Germline values: CDR1 KGHSH, CDR2 LQKENI. V dropped 2 bases and J dropped 3 bases, with 10 bases sitting between them. The CDR3 here is CASSPTGLDTEAFF. The CDR3 DNA sequence: TGTGCCAGCTCACCAACGGGGTTGGACACTGAAGCTTTCTTT.

This clone occurred once. This sequence joins TRBV4-1 and TRBJ2-3, with TRBD2 matching over 7 bases. V shed 4 bases, J shed 4 bases, and the junction held 8 bases outside the gene matches. The CDR3 length is 15 residues. The germline gives CDR1 MGHRA, CDR2 YSYEKL. CDR3 in amino acids: CASSPQMSGADTQYF. The CDR3 region has the DNA TGCGCCAGCAGCCCTCAGATGAGCGGGGCAGATACGCAGTATTTT.

The chain is built from TRBV9 and TRBJ1-2; 10 nucleotides line up with TRBD1. V was pared by 2 bases and J by 8 bases, with 6 bases of the junction left unmatched. There are 14 residues in the CDR3. Germline loops: CDR1 SGDLS, CDR2 YYNGEE. CDR3 sequence reads: CASSVYDRGRGYTF. CDR3 in DNA: TGTGCCAGCAGCGTGTACGACAGGGGGCGAGGCTACACCTTC.

The chain combines TRBV6-1 with TRBJ2-1, with 8 bases aligning to TRBD1. The CDR3 totals 13 residues. With 1 base clipped from V and 13 bases from J, the junction kept 6 bases outside the gene matches. Looked up from germline, CDR1 is MNHNS and CDR2 is SASEGT. The CDR3 DNA reads TGTGCCAGCAGTGAAGATAAGGACAGGGCTCAGTTCTTC. This gives the protein CASSEDKDRAQFF.

This clone appeared once. The chain couples TRBV30 to TRBJ2-5; no clear D. The CDR3 contains 11 residues. The germline V gene encodes CDR1 GTSNPN and CDR2 SVGIG (reference sequence). The V gene lost 0 bases and the J gene lost 4 bases, with 3 bases spanning the gap. The CDR3 nucleotides are TGTGCCTGGAGTGTAGCAGAGACCCAGTACTTC. It specifies CAWSVAETQYF.

This chain uses TRBV6-2 or TRBV6-3 with TRBJ2-7; possibly TRBD2 for D (5 bases). The CDR3 length is 11 residues. V was cut by 4 bases and J by 5 bases, with 6 bases left in between. Germline CDR1 reads MNHEY; CDR2 reads SVGEGT. The CDR3 sequence: CASSFGDEQYF. CDR3 DNA: TGTGCCAGCAGTTTCGGGGACGAGCAGTACTTC.

The chain links TRBV2 to TRBJ1-5; tentative D call: TRBD1 (6 bases). CDR3 length: 15 amino acids. Germline CDR1 is SNHLY and CDR2 is FYNNEI. Trimming took off 2 bases at V and 6 bases at J, with 14 bases between the two ends. The CDR3 nucleotides read TGTGCCAGCAGTGAATTAACAGGGTCGGGTCAGCCCCAGCATTTT. It yields the protein CASSELTGSGQPQHF.

V usage is TRBV29-1 and J usage is TRBJ2-1, with 7 bases identical to TRBD2. Per germline, CDR1 SQVTM and CDR2 ANQGSEA. This CDR3 has 14 residues. V lost 4 bases, J lost 5 bases, and 8 bases stayed unmatched. The CDR3 is CSVVRASGNNEQFF. The CDR3 DNA reads as TGCAGCGTTGTGAGGGCTAGCGGAAACAATGAGCAGTTCTTC.

This chain uses TRBV9 with TRBJ2-1; TRBD2 matches 11 bases. This CDR3 region has 16 residues. The V segment lost 3 bases and the J segment 4 bases; nucleotides outside the gene matches: 6. CDR1 SGDLS and CDR2 YYNGEE come from the germline V gene. CDR3 region: CASSALAGGAYNEQFF. DNA for the CDR3: TGTGCCAGCAGCGCGTTAGCGGGAGGGGCGTACAATGAGCAGTTCTTC.

This clone has more than one count but fewer than ten. J is TRBJ2-7 and V is TRBV7-8; D is uncertain. V lost 5 bases and J lost 3, with 8 bases in between. The CDR3 runs 12 residues. Germline V gene sequence: CDR1 SGHVS, CDR2 FQNEAQ. The CDR3 sequence: CASSPTNYEQYF. The CDR3 nucleotides are TGTGCCAGCAGCCCAACAAACTACGAGCAGTACTTC.

This chain connects TRBV6-2 or TRBV6-3 to TRBJ1-2; D not resolved. The germline V gene has CDR1 MNHEY and CDR2 SVGEGT. The CDR3 contains 11 residues. Trimming took 4 bases from V and 5 from J, leaving 5 bases between them. The CDR3 here is CASSSGYGYTF. The CDR3 bases are TGTGCCAGCAGTTCAGGATATGGCTACACCTTC.

Written as DNA, the CDR3 is TGTGCCAGCAGCAGGGGGGCTGGTCAGCCCCAGCATTTT. The encoded protein is CASSRGAGQPQHF. The rearrangement joins TRBV7-9 to TRBJ1-5; D might be TRBD1 (6 bases). The germline V gene encodes CDR1 SEHNR and CDR2 FQNEAQ (reference sequence). Trimming pared 5 bases from V and 6 bases from J, leaving 11 bases between. This CDR3 region has 13 residues.

This chain connects TRBV7-2 to TRBJ2-1; 12 positions match TRBD2. CDR1 and CDR2 from the germline V gene are SGHTA and FQGNSA. Losses at the gene ends were 5 bases for V and 8 bases for J; bases not matched to a gene: 10. The CDR3 sequence is 16 residues long. In DNA form, the CDR3 reads TGTGCCAGCAGCCCGCCCGGACTAGCGGGAATCGATGAGCAGTTCTTC. Residues: CASSPPGLAGIDEQFF.

The V and J genes are TRBV27 and TRBJ2-3; 7 bases line up with TRBD2. The CDR3 totals 15 residues. The ends lost 2 bases at V and 4 bases at J; junction bases unmatched: 6. Germline V CDR1 and CDR2: MNHEY, SMNVEV (reference sequence). CDR3 DNA sequence: TGTGCCAGCAGTTTAGGTGGGAGGGCCCCAGATACGCAGTATTTT. Its translation: CASSLGGRAPDTQYF.

This sequence joins TRBV5-5 and TRBJ2-3, with D tentatively TRBD2 (5 bases). The CDR3 contains 14 residues. V was cut by 2 bases and J by 2 bases, with 9 bases left in between. Germline CDR1 is SGHKS and CDR2 is YYEKEE (reference sequence). CDR3 DNA sequence: TGTGCCAGCAGCTTTCAGGAGGACACAGATACGCAGTATTTT. Translation: CASSFQEDTDTQYF.

The rearrangement uses TRBV24-1 and TRBJ2-7; maybe TRBD1 (5 bases). V lost 5 bases, J lost 4 bases, and 14 bases lay in between. The CDR3 runs to 14 residues. The V gene's germline CDR1 is KGHDR and CDR2 SFDVKD. The CDR3 region has the DNA TGTGCCACCAGTGTTGGGCAGGGTAGTTACGAGCAGTACTTC. It translates to CATSVGQGSYEQYF.

This chain uses TRBV6-6 with TRBJ1-1; 9 bases are a match to TRBD1. The trim removed 5 bases at V and 4 bases at J, leaving 8 bases unmatched. There are 15 residues in the CDR3. Looked up from germline, CDR1 is MNHNY and CDR2 is SVGAGI (reference sequence). As DNA, the CDR3 is TGTGCCAGCAGTCAGCCTGGGACAGGGATCACTGAAGCTTTCTTT. This codes for CASSQPGTGITEAFF.

This chain uses TRBV11-2 with TRBJ2-1, with 13 bases fitting TRBD2. The CDR3 spans 17 residues. Looked up from germline, CDR1 is SGHAT and CDR2 is FQNNGV. J gave up 2 bases and V 0 bases, and 1 base lay outside the gene matches. The CDR3 DNA reads as TGTGCCAGCAGCTTAGACGGACTAGCGGGGGCCTACAATGAGCAGTTCTTC. Amino acids: CASSLDGLAGAYNEQFF.

The genes are TRBV5-6 and TRBJ1-4, with TRBD1 as a possible D gene (6 bases). Germline V CDR1 and CDR2: SGHDT, YYEEEE. The germline V and J ends were trimmed by 4 bases and 0 bases, with 16 bases remaining between them. This CDR3 contains 17 residues. CDR3 in amino acids: CASSPSTGTATNEKLFF. CDR3 sequence (DNA): TGTGCCAGCAGCCCCAGTACAGGGACCGCAACTAATGAAAAACTGTTTTTT. The full variable domain, its missing parts supplied by reference TRBV5-6 and TRBJ1-4, is DAGVTQSPTHLIKTRGQQVTLRCSPKSGHDTVSWYQQALGQGPQFIFQYYEEEERQRGNFPDRFSGHQFPNYSSELNVNALLLGDSALYLCASSPSTGTATNEKLFFGSGTQLSVL.

The CDR3 region is CASSQDRLTSRHYGYTF. CDR3 DNA sequence: TGTGCCAGCAGCCAAGATCGACTCACCTCTCGACACTATGGCTACACCTTC. The chain is built from TRBV4-2 and TRBJ1-2; D not certain. CDR3 size: 17 residues. The ends were cut back, 0 bases at V and 3 bases at J, with 17 bases in the middle. CDR1 is LGHNA, CDR2 YNFKEQ, per germline.

V and J are TRBV4-3 and TRBJ1-1; 10 positions agree with TRBD1. The CDR3 consists of 15 residues. V was pared by 2 bases and J by 1 base, with 1 base of the junction left unmatched. In germline, CDR1 is LGHNA, CDR2 YSLEER. DNA of the CDR3: TGCGCCAGCAGCCAATGGACAGGGGGGAACACTGAAGCTTTCTTT. As protein: CASSQWTGGNTEAFF.

The chain employs TRBV6-2 or TRBV6-3 and TRBJ2-3; no clear D. Germline V gene sequence: CDR1 MNHEY, CDR2 SVGEGT. V lost 2 bases and J lost 1, with 4 bases in between. The CDR3 runs 13 residues. The CDR3 loop is CASSYGGTDTQYF. Written as DNA, the CDR3 is TGTGCCAGCAGTTACGGAGGCACAGATACGCAGTATTTT.

The V gene is TRBV3-1 (or the pseudogene TRBV3-2), the J gene TRBJ1-2; 10 bases align to TRBD1. Germline-derived CDR1 and CDR2 are LGHDT and YNNKEL (reference sequence). V shed 8 bases and J 8 bases; nucleotides not matched to a gene: 2. The CDR3 is 11 residues long. The CDR3 sequence is CASGQGDGYTF. DNA for the CDR3: TGTGCCAGCGGACAGGGGGACGGCTACACCTTC.

A few counts support this clone. The gene calls are TRBV5-1 and TRBJ1-2, with a possible D match to TRBD1 (6 bases). In germline, CDR1 is SGHRS, CDR2 YFSETQ. Trimming cost V 7 bases and J 2 bases, with 15 bases left between them. This CDR3 has 14 amino acids. The CDR3 DNA reads TGCGCCAGCCGGTCTTTTCAGGGGAACTATGGCTACACCTTC. It translates to CASRSFQGNYGYTF. The full variable domain, its missing parts supplied by reference TRBV5-1 and TRBJ1-2, is KAGVTQTPRYLIKTRGQQVTLSCSPISGHRSVSWYQQTPGQGLQFLFEYFSETQRNKGNFPGRFSGRQFSNSRSEMNVSTLELGDSALYLCASRSFQGNYGYTFGSGTRLTVV.

This chain connects TRBV12-3 or TRBV12-4 to TRBJ1-2; D is undetermined. This CDR3 contains 12 residues. The V and J ends lost 6 bases and 5 bases respectively, with 10 bases between them. The CDR3 sequence is CASSGEGYGYTF. CDR3 bases: TGTGCCAGCAGCGGGGAGGGATATGGCTACACCTTC.

This clone was seen more than once but under ten times. This chain links TRBV3-1 (or the pseudogene TRBV3-2) with TRBJ2-1; D gene unclear. Germline V gene sequence: CDR1 LGHDT, CDR2 YNNKEL (reference sequence). V was cut by 1 base and J by 2 bases, with 6 bases left in between. The CDR3 spans 14 residues. The CDR3 nucleotides read TGTGCCAGCAGCCAAGTCCGCGCCTACAATGAGCAGTTCTTC. Protein: CASSQVRAYNEQFF.

This clone was counted once. The chain carries TRBV27 and TRBJ1-2; D gene unclear. Germline V gene sequence: CDR1 MNHEY, CDR2 SMNVEV (reference sequence). CDR3 size: 16 residues. V lost 3 bases and J 7 bases, leaving 21 bases between the germline ends. CDR3 sequence reads: CASSLSAGLGSGGYTF. CDR3 bases: TGTGCCAGCAGTTTGAGTGCGGGCTTGGGGTCAGGTGGCTACACCTTC.

Concerning this clone: A read error may account for a junction end that differs from germline. This sequence joins TRBV30 and TRBJ1-2; 9 bases align to TRBD1. Germline CDR1 reads GTSNPN; CDR2 reads SVGIG (reference sequence). The CDR3 runs to 13 residues. The CDR3 loop reads CAWSVFRTGALLF. In nucleotides, the CDR3 is TGTGCCTGGAGTGTATTCCGGACAGGGGCCTTGCTCTTC. The variable domain in full, with the rest retrieved from reference TRBV30 and TRBJ1-2, is SQTIHQWPATLVQPVGSPLSLECTVEGTSNPNLYWYRQAAGRGLQLLFYSVGIGQISSEVPQNLSASRPQDRQFILSSKKLLLSDSGFYLCAWSVFRTGALLFGSGTRLTVV.

The chain uses TRBV5-5 and TRBJ2-7; D possibly corresponds to TRBD1 (6 bases). This CDR3 has 14 amino acids. Germline CDR1 and CDR2: SGHKS and YYEKEE (reference sequence). Trimming pared 0 bases from V and 4 bases from J, leaving 11 bases between. The CDR3 protein is CASSLVGAPYEQYF. CDR3 in DNA: TGTGCCAGCAGCTTGGTGGGGGCGCCTTACGAGCAGTACTTC.